These 32 T cell receptor beta chains came from one sample sequenced in a study of T cells in localized non-small cell lung cancer. Some clones are missing from TCRdb's copy, which holds only in-frame ones; the method was immunoSEQ multiplex PCR. Altogether around 45,000 clones are present, approximately 86% being singletons, with the ten largest covering roughly 2.5%. The sequences come from PBMCs, collected before any cancer treatment. All receptors derive from a man aged 40 to 75 with stage II lung adenocarcinoma.

The chain joins TRBV2 to TRBJ2-6, with 7 bases fitting TRBD2. V shed 6 bases, J shed 0 bases, and the junction held 11 bases outside the gene matches. The germline gives CDR1 SNHLY, CDR2 FYNNEI. There are 18 residues in the CDR3. The CDR3 bases are TGTGCCAGCAGAACCCGCAGCGGGATCGGCTCTGGGGCCAACGTCCTGACTTTC. This sequence encodes CASRTRSGIGSGANVLTF.

The chain couples TRBV5-1 to TRBJ2-1; TRBD2 agrees at 8 bases. V shed 6 bases, J shed 7 bases, and the junction held 9 bases outside the gene matches. The V gene's germline CDR1 is SGHRS and CDR2 YFSETQ. The CDR3 runs 14 residues. The CDR3 loop is CASTLGVAGNEQFF. The CDR3 bases are TGCGCCAGCACCCTGGGGGTAGCGGGGAATGAGCAGTTCTTC.

The rearrangement uses TRBV29-1 and TRBJ1-2; D is possibly TRBD1 (5 bases). V lost 4 bases, J lost 3 bases, and 9 bases lay in between. The CDR3 extends over 12 amino acids. The germline V gene encodes CDR1 SQVTM and CDR2 ANQGSEA. Here the CDR3 DNA reads TGCAGCGTTGGTGGCAGGGACTATGGCTACACCTTC. This codes for CSVGGRDYGYTF.

This chain links TRBV4-1 with TRBJ1-4, with D possibly matching TRBD1 (6 bases). CDR1 and CDR2 (germline): MGHRA, YSYEKL. Trimming cost V 9 bases and J 6 bases, with 14 bases left between them. The CDR3 has 13 amino acids. CDR3 sequence (DNA): TGCGCCAGTATGCGGGGGCAGGATGAAAAACTGTTTTTT. Translation: CASMRGQDEKLFF.

V gene TRBV5-1 combines with J gene TRBJ2-7; D not certain. The CDR3 covers 16 residues. Germline V gene sequence: CDR1 SGHRS, CDR2 YFSETQ. V lost 4 bases to trimming and J lost 0 bases, with 17 bases between them. Written as DNA, the CDR3 is TGCGCCAGCAGCCGAACCCCCGGGTTCAGCTCCTACGAGCAGTACGTC. It yields the protein CASSRTPGFSSYEQYV.

The table lists this clone with a few counts. V is TRBV19 and J is TRBJ1-1; D is unclear. The V end was cut by 6 bases, the J end by 1 base, with 21 bases between. The CDR3 contains 17 residues. CDR1 is LNHDA and CDR2 is SQIVND in the germline V gene (reference sequence). The CDR3 reads CASRSRGRRAQNTEAFF. CDR3 in DNA: TGTGCCAGTAGGAGCCGGGGTAGGCGGGCTCAGAACACTGAAGCTTTCTTT.

Only a few counts were recorded for this clone. V and J are TRBV2 and TRBJ1-2; a possible D gene is TRBD1 (6 bases). Trimming stripped 5 bases from V and 1 base from J, with 8 bases between. Germline V gene sequence: CDR1 SNHLY, CDR2 FYNNEI. The CDR3 sequence is 13 residues long. The CDR3 loop is CASSMDSNYGYTF. CDR3 sequence (DNA): TGTGCCAGCAGTATGGACAGTAACTATGGCTACACCTTC.

Regarding this clone: The same CDR3 is also encoded by other DNA sequences in this sample. The chain uses TRBV4-1 and TRBJ2-5; TRBD1 agrees at 11 bases. The CDR3 totals 15 residues. J lost 4 bases, V lost 3 bases, and 4 bases had no gene match. Germline V gene sequence: CDR1 MGHRA, CDR2 YSYEKL. CDR3: CASSHSGTGGETQYF. The DNA for the CDR3 is TGCGCCAGCAGCCACTCCGGGACAGGGGGAGAGACCCAGTACTTC.

The V call is TRBV6-1, the J call TRBJ2-1; D is undetermined. Germline V gene sequence: CDR1 MNHNS, CDR2 SASEGT. V lost 6 bases to trimming and J lost 7 bases, with 7 bases between them. The length of the CDR3 is 11 residues. The CDR3 region is CASRSGNEQFF. The DNA of the CDR3 is TGTGCCAGCAGGAGTGGAAATGAGCAGTTCTTC.

This clone is a singleton in its sample. This rearrangement joins TRBV2 to TRBJ2-1; unclear D gene. Per the germline V gene, CDR1 is SNHLY and CDR2 is FYNNEI. The germline V and J ends were trimmed by 1 base and 8 bases, with 9 bases remaining between them. The CDR3 has 13 amino acids. The CDR3 sequence: CASSEEPPDEQFF. The CDR3 DNA is TGTGCCAGCAGTGAAGAGCCCCCGGATGAGCAGTTCTTC.

The rearrangement uses TRBV6-5 and TRBJ2-4; the D is unclear. The CDR3 runs to 11 residues. In germline, CDR1 is MNHEY, CDR2 SVGAGI. V lost 5 bases, J lost 8 bases, and 7 bases lay in between. CDR3 coding DNA: TGTGCCAGCAGTCGGAGTGACATTCAGTACTTC. Protein sequence: CASSRSDIQYF.

V is TRBV29-1 and J is TRBJ1-3; tentatively, D is TRBD1 (5 bases). The CDR3 totals 13 residues. The V gene lost 4 bases and the J gene lost 2 bases, with 9 bases spanning the gap. Germline V gene sequence: CDR1 SQVTM, CDR2 ANQGSEA. The CDR3 DNA reads as TGCAGCGTTGCAGGGAAAACTGGAAACACCATATATTTT. This gives the protein CSVAGKTGNTIYF.

The rearrangement joins TRBV7-9 to TRBJ1-4; D ambiguous. V was shortened by 7 bases and J by 5 bases, with 14 bases between the two germline ends. The CDR3 is 14 residues long. Germline V gene lookup returns CDR1 SEHNR and CDR2 FQNEAQ (reference sequence). The CDR3 bases are TGTGCCAGCACCGAAGGGCGACGGAATGAAAAACTGTTTTTT. This encodes CASTEGRRNEKLFF.

The chain carries TRBV6-1 and TRBJ2-3; D possibly matches TRBD1 or TRBD2 (5 bases each). Trimming removed 6 bases from V and 6 bases from J, with 13 bases in between. The length of the CDR3 is 13 residues. Germline CDR1 is MNHNS and CDR2 is SASEGT. CDR3 nucleotide sequence: TGTGCCAGCAGAAGACCGGGGACCGATACGCAGTATTTT. It specifies CASRRPGTDTQYF.

This chain connects TRBV6-6 to TRBJ1-1, with TRBD1 as a possible D gene (5 bases). The CDR3 is 13 amino acids. The V gene lost 2 bases and the J gene lost 4 bases, with 8 bases spanning the gap. In germline, CDR1 is MNHNY, CDR2 SVGAGI (reference sequence). CDR3 in amino acids: CASSYGRGTEAFF. The CDR3, as DNA: TGTGCCAGCAGTTACGGTAGGGGCACTGAAGCTTTCTTT.

The rearrangement joins TRBV4-2 to TRBJ2-7, with 8 nucleotides matching TRBD2. The V gene end was trimmed by 4 bases and the J gene end by 4 bases; junction bases not matched to a gene: 18. The CDR3 loop spans 18 amino acids. The germline gives CDR1 LGHNA, CDR2 YNFKEQ. This CDR3 is CASSPTIGGGGKLYEQYF. Written as DNA, the CDR3 is TGTGCCAGCAGCCCTACAATAGGCGGCGGGGGGAAACTATACGAGCAGTACTTC.

This clone was picked up a small number of times. The CDR3 is CASSRTHSYNEQFF. CDR3 coding DNA: TGCGCCAGCAGCCGAACCCACTCCTACAATGAGCAGTTCTTC. The chain uses TRBV5-1 and TRBJ2-1; D is uncertain. Trimming shortened V by 4 bases and J by 0 bases, and 8 bases separated the two germline ends. Germline V lookup: CDR1 SGHRS, CDR2 YFSETQ. The CDR3 length is 14 residues.

The chain links TRBV5-1 to TRBJ2-3, with a weak D call TRBD1 (7 bases). The germline V gene has CDR1 SGHRS and CDR2 YFSETQ. V was pared by 2 bases and J by 4 bases, with 14 bases between. The CDR3 loop spans 15 amino acids. Here the CDR3 reads CASSLVTGEADTQYF. The DNA of the CDR3 is TGCGCCAGCAGCTTAGTTACAGGGGAGGCAGATACGCAGTATTTT.

The rearrangement uses TRBV4-1 and TRBJ1-2; weak D call: TRBD1 (6 bases). The CDR3 has 16 residues. Germline loops: CDR1 MGHRA, CDR2 YSYEKL. Trimming left V 0 bases short and J 3 bases short, with 14 bases between. The CDR3 is CASSQDPLGGDYGYTF. The CDR3 region has the DNA TGCGCCAGCAGCCAAGATCCTTTAGGGGGGGACTATGGCTACACCTTC.

The V and J genes are TRBV9 and TRBJ2-1; a possible D gene is TRBD1 (6 bases). The V gene lost 4 bases and the J gene lost 0 bases, with 17 bases spanning the gap. The CDR3 covers 17 residues. Germline V CDR1 and CDR2: SGDLS, YYNGEE. DNA of the CDR3: TGTGCCAGCAGCCCAGCGACAGGCCTGAGCTCCTACAATGAGCAGTTCTTC. Amino acid sequence: CASSPATGLSSYNEQFF.

The chain couples TRBV19 to TRBJ1-4; 8 bases match TRBD1. This CDR3 is 16 amino acids long. Germline V lookup: CDR1 LNHDA, CDR2 SQIVND (reference sequence). Trimming at V came to 7 bases and at J to 7 bases, leaving 14 bases not matched to a gene. The CDR3 here is CASTEGGGQGGEKLFF. CDR3 in DNA: TGTGCCAGTACCGAAGGCGGAGGACAGGGAGGTGAAAAACTGTTTTTT.

This chain links TRBV7-9 with TRBJ1-5; D gene uncertain. The CDR3 runs 13 residues. Germline loops: CDR1 SEHNR, CDR2 FQNEAQ (reference sequence). With 1 base removed from V and 6 bases from J, the gap between germline ends came to 7 bases. The CDR3 region is CASSLGFGQPQHF. The CDR3 DNA reads as TGTGCCAGCAGCTTAGGGTTCGGTCAGCCCCAGCATTTT.

This clone was counted once. The chain carries TRBV5-1 and TRBJ1-1; TRBD1 might be the D (6 bases). V was trimmed by 0 bases and J by 1 base, leaving 7 bases between them. The germline gives CDR1 SGHRS, CDR2 YFSETQ. CDR3 length: 14 residues. This CDR3 reads CASSLGGQNTEAFF. DNA for the CDR3: TGCGCCAGCAGCTTGGGGGGACAGAACACTGAAGCTTTCTTT.

This clone was seen only once. The chain recombines TRBV15 with TRBJ1-5; D gene ambiguous. CDR1 is LNHNV and CDR2 is YYDKDF in the germline V gene (reference sequence). This CDR3 is 15 amino acids long. Deletions cut 2 bases from V and 4 bases from J, with 12 bases between. CDR3 sequence: CATSRSDGSNQPQHF. The CDR3 DNA sequence: TGTGCCACCAGCAGATCGGATGGCAGTAATCAGCCCCAGCATTTT. The variable domain in full, with the rest retrieved from reference TRBV15 and TRBJ1-5, is DAMVIQNPRYQVTQFGKPVTLSCSQTLNHNVMYWYQQKSSQAPKLLFHYYDKDFNNEADTPDNFQSRRPNTSFCFLDIRSPGLGDTAMYLCATSRSDGSNQPQHFGDGTRLSIL.

The chain has TRBV5-4 and TRBJ1-1, with 7 bases matching TRBD1. This CDR3 is 13 amino acids long. Germline assignment: CDR1 SGHNT and CDR2 YYREEE (reference sequence). V gave up 3 bases and J gave up 11 bases; unmatched junction bases: 10. CDR3 sequence (DNA): TGTGCCAGCAGCTCGACCGGGACAGTCATCGCTTTCTTT. Residues: CASSSTGTVIAFF.

About this clone itself: At the DNA level, this CDR3 is encoded by other sequences in the same sample as well. The chain joins TRBV7-2 to TRBJ1-1, with 9 bases lining up with TRBD1. Trimming took 3 bases from V and 5 from J; bases not matched to a gene: 13. The CDR3 has 17 residues. Germline V gene sequence: CDR1 SGHTA, CDR2 FQGNSA. CDR3 coding DNA: TGTGCCAGCAGCTTCGGCGTTCTACAGGGGGCGCGAACTGAAGCTTTCTTT. Translated: CASSFGVLQGARTEAFF.

This rearrangement joins TRBV5-1 to TRBJ2-2, with 8 bases aligning to TRBD1. Germline loops: CDR1 SGHRS, CDR2 YFSETQ. Trimming cost V 2 bases and J 5 bases; bases outside gene matches: 8. This CDR3 contains 16 residues. As DNA, the CDR3 is TGCGCCAGCAGCTTTCGGACAGGGTCCTTAACCGGGGAGCTGTTTTTT. Translating it yields CASSFRTGSLTGELFF.

The chain couples TRBV6-5 to TRBJ2-3; D gene ambiguous. CDR1 is MNHEY and CDR2 is SVGAGI in the germline V gene. This CDR3 has 12 residues. Trimming left V 8 bases short and J 1 base short, with 7 bases between. The CDR3 DNA reads TGTGCCAGCCGTGAGGGCACAGATACGCAGTATTTT. Its translation: CASREGTDTQYF.

This chain connects TRBV5-1 to TRBJ2-5, with 12 nucleotides matching TRBD2. V was pared by 6 bases and J by 5 bases, with 5 bases of the junction left unmatched. The germline V gene encodes CDR1 SGHRS and CDR2 YFSETQ. The length of the CDR3 is 14 residues. The CDR3 protein is CASTQGTSGETQYF. Written as DNA, the CDR3 is TGCGCCAGCACCCAGGGGACTAGCGGGGAGACCCAGTACTTC.

The count of this clone is one. The chain is built from TRBV9 and TRBJ2-2; D is perhaps TRBD1 (5 bases). V gave up 2 bases and J gave up 1 base, with 15 bases separating them. This CDR3 region has 17 residues. The germline V gene has CDR1 SGDLS and CDR2 YYNGEE. The CDR3 protein is CASSVLGQWGNTGELFF. The CDR3 DNA follows: TGTGCCAGCAGCGTTTTGGGGCAATGGGGGAACACCGGGGAGCTGTTTTTT.

As for this clone: Other nucleotide sequences from this sample produce the same CDR3. This sequence joins TRBV5-1 and TRBJ1-1; D might be TRBD1 (6 bases). V gave up 5 bases and J gave up 1 base, with 9 bases separating them. The CDR3 has 13 residues. Looked up from germline, CDR1 is SGHRS and CDR2 is YFSETQ. The CDR3 region is CASSLQGNTEAFF. In DNA, the CDR3 is TGCGCCAGCAGTTTACAGGGGAACACTGAAGCTTTCTTT.

The chain has TRBV6-1 and TRBJ1-1; a possible D gene is TRBD1 (6 bases). Germline-derived CDR1 and CDR2 are MNHNS and SASEGT. Trimming took 5 bases from V and 3 from J, leaving 16 bases between them. The CDR3 runs 15 residues. As DNA, the CDR3 is TGTGCCAGCAGTCCGGTACAGGGAGGGGACACTGAAGCTTTCTTT. This encodes CASSPVQGGDTEAFF.